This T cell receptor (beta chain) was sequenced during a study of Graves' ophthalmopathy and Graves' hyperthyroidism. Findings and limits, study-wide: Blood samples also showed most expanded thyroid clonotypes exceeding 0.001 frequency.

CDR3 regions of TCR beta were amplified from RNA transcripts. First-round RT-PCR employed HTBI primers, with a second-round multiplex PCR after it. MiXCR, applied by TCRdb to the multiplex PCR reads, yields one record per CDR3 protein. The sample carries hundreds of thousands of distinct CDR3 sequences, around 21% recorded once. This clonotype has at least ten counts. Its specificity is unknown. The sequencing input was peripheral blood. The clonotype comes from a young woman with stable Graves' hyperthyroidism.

As DNA, the CDR3 is TGTGCCAGCACCCCCTGGGCAGGACAAGAGACCCAGTACTTC. Residues: CASTPWAGQETQYF. V gene TRBV28 combines with J gene TRBJ2-5; no clear D. The germline CDR1 and CDR2 sequences are MDHEN and SYDVKM. Trimming left V 7 bases short and J 2 bases short, with 14 bases between. This CDR3 contains 14 residues.